A selection of T cell receptor beta chains follows, all from one sample in a study of identifying expanded T cells in peripheral blood. Some clones are missing from TCRdb's copy, which holds only in-frame ones; the method was immunoSEQ multiplex PCR. The table shows about 89,000 clones, with 75% to 90% occurring only once. Specimen: blood. The receptors stem from a person aged 18 to 70 in good health. CDR3s include the opening cysteine and the closing phenylalanine or tryptophan. Each record gives: D gene, clone size, V gene, J gene, CDR3 protein, CDR3 DNA. D genes are given only for firm matches. Clone size is not always given. Where it is, it says once, few, many or a class for expanded clones.

>.|.|TRBV19|TRBJ2-7
CASSIGPSYEQYF
TGTGCCAGTAGTATTGGGCCCTCCTACGAGCAGTACTTC
>TRBD1|.|TRBV5-6|TRBJ2-5
CASSGTGDGAYETQYF
TGTGCCAGCAGCGGGACAGGGGATGGAGCCTACGAGACCCAGTACTTC
>TRBD1|.|TRBV11-2|TRBJ2-4
CASSRDRNIQYF
TGTGCCAGCAGCCGGGACAGAAACATTCAGTACTTC
>TRBD1|.|TRBV19|TRBJ1-4
CASRLGTARGEKLFF
TGTGCCAGTAGACTCGGGACAGCGAGGGGTGAAAAACTGTTTTTT
>TRBD1|.|TRBV4-1|TRBJ1-6
CASSQGQGEIYNSPLHF
TGCGCCAGCAGCCAAGGCCAGGGGGAAATTTATAATTCACCCCTCCACTTT
>.|.|TRBV7-9|TRBJ1-1
CASSLVGVGTEAFF
TGTGCCAGCAGCTTAGTCGGGGTAGGCACTGAAGCTTTCTTT
>.|.|TRBV9|TRBJ1-1
CASSVGQLNTEAFF
TGTGCCAGCAGCGTCGGTCAACTGAACACTGAAGCTTTCTTT
>.|.|TRBV19|TRBJ1-6
CATAGQWNSPLHF
TGTGCCACTGCAGGACAGTGGAATTCACCCCTCCACTTT
>.|few|TRBV6-1|TRBJ1-4
CASRSGTGGEKLFF
TGTGCCAGCAGGTCCGGGACGGGGGGTGAAAAACTGTTTTTT
>.|.|TRBV25-1|TRBJ1-2
CASSESGGYGYTF
TGTGCCAGCAGTGAGAGCGGGGGTTATGGCTACACCTTC
>.|.|TRBV12-2|TRBJ1-3
CASRPLDPDRSGGNTIYF
TGTGCAAGTCGCCCCCTAGACCCGGACAGGTCGGGTGGAAACACCATATATTTT
>TRBD1|once|TRBV10-3|TRBJ1-2
CAIGGTGVSGYTF
TGTGCCATCGGAGGGACAGGGGTGTCGGGCTACACCTTC
>.|once|TRBV5-1|TRBJ2-5
CASSYRQPQETQYF
TGCGCCAGCAGCTACCGACAGCCACAAGAGACCCAGTACTTC
>.|.|TRBV4-1|TRBJ1-4
CASSQVGRGSTNEKLFF
TGCGCCAGCAGCCAAGTGGGGAGGGGGTCCACTAATGAAAAACTGTTTTTT
>TRBD1|.|TRBV18|TRBJ2-7
CANSRDRGHEQYF
TGTGCCAACTCCCGGGACAGGGGGCACGAGCAGTACTTC
>.|.|TRBV19|TRBJ1-1
CASSIAVNTEAFF
TGTGCCAGTAGTATAGCAGTCAACACTGAAGCTTTCTTT
>.|.|TRBV7-8|TRBJ2-5
CASSLTDQETQYF
TGTGCCAGCAGCTTAACAGATCAAGAGACCCAGTACTTC
>.|.|TRBV5-6|TRBJ2-7
CASSLKWGYEQYF
TGTGCCAGCAGCTTGAAATGGGGCTACGAGCAGTACTTC
>TRBD1|few|TRBV4-3|TRBJ2-6
CASSPSETGPSGANVLTF
TGCGCCAGCAGCCCAAGCGAGACAGGGCCCTCTGGGGCCAACGTCCTGACTTTC
>.|once|TRBV19|TRBJ2-7
CASSSGGRGYEQYF
TGTGCCAGTAGCTCCGGGGGCAGGGGATACGAGCAGTACTTC
>.|once|TRBV9|TRBJ2-3
CASSAGATAQYF
TGTGCCAGCAGCGCTGGGGCGACGGCGCAGTATTTT
>.|once|TRBV11-2|TRBJ1-6
CASSPIRPGLSPLHF
TGTGCCAGCAGCCCCATCAGGCCTGGCCTTTCACCCCTCCACTTT
>.|.|TRBV2|TRBJ2-4
CASKGQGLAKNIQYF
TGTGCCAGCAAAGGCCAGGGGTTAGCCAAAAACATTCAGTACTTC
>.|.|TRBV19|TRBJ1-1
CATASVGALVTVNTEAFF
TGTGCCACAGCCTCGGTAGGAGCTTTAGTTACAGTGAACACTGAAGCTTTCTTT
>TRBD2|.|TRBV6-5|TRBJ2-5
CASRRAGGGKETQYF
TGTGCCAGCAGACGGGCGGGGGGAGGAAAAGAGACCCAGTACTTC
>TRBD2|once|TRBV5-4|TRBJ2-5
CASSLERGLQETQYF
TGTGCCAGCAGCTTGGAGCGGGGGCTACAAGAGACCCAGTACTTC
>.|.|TRBV6-5|TRBJ1-2
CASSLSGTYGYTF
TGTGCCAGCAGTTTAAGCGGGACGTATGGCTACACCTTC
>.|.|TRBV6-6|TRBJ1-1
CASSYQSGTEAFF
TGTGCCAGCAGCTACCAGTCGGGGACTGAAGCTTTCTTT
>TRBD1|.|TRBV6-1|TRBJ2-7
CASSEGGENRDRDHRTLSYEQYF
TGTGCCAGCAGTGAAGGAGGTGAAAATAGGGACAGGGATCACCGAACTCTCTCCTACGAGCAGTACTTC
>.|.|TRBV12-5|TRBJ2-2
CASGLTRGRDISTGELFF
TGTGCTAGTGGTTTGACAAGGGGACGTGACATCAGCACCGGGGAGCTGTTTTTT
>.|.|TRBV27|TRBJ1-2
CASSRGIANYGYTF
TGTGCCAGCAGTCGGGGGATAGCTAACTATGGCTACACCTTC
>.|once|TRBV4-1|TRBJ1-1
CASSYPGQGSNTEAFF
TGCGCCAGCAGCTACCCCGGGCAGGGATCGAACACTGAAGCTTTCTTT
>.|.|TRBV6-1|TRBJ1-6
CASSEIRSSYNSPLHF
TGTGCCAGCAGTGAAATCCGGAGCTCCTATAATTCACCCCTCCACTTT
>TRBD1|.|TRBV5-1|TRBJ1-6
CASSSGTAGLSPLHF
TGCGCCAGCAGCTCCGGGACAGCTGGCCTTTCACCCCTCCACTTT
>.|.|TRBV10-3|TRBJ1-1
CAINPGGSNTEAFF
TGTGCCATCAACCCCGGGGGTTCGAACACTGAAGCTTTCTTT
>TRBD1|once|TRBV2|TRBJ1-1
CASKAQGNAPEAFF
TGTGCCAGCAAAGCACAGGGGAATGCGCCTGAAGCTTTCTTT
>.|.|TRBV5-1|TRBJ1-1
CASSFSHLGTEAFF
TGCGCCAGCAGCTTCAGCCATCTGGGGACTGAAGCTTTCTTT
>.|.|TRBV5-4|TRBJ2-2
CATPVIGGTGELFF
TGTGCCACCCCAGTAATTGGTGGCACCGGGGAGCTGTTTTTT
>.|.|TRBV5-6|TRBJ1-2
CASSLGGNYGYTF
TGTGCCAGCAGCTTGGGAGGGAACTATGGCTACACCTTC
>TRBD2|.|TRBV19|TRBJ2-1
CASSIARGGANEQFF
TGTGCCAGTAGTATAGCTCGCGGGGGGGCTAATGAGCAGTTCTTC
>TRBD2|once|TRBV11-2|TRBJ2-7
CASSRAGGQYEQYF
TGTGCCAGCAGCAGAGCGGGGGGGCAGTACGAGCAGTACTTC
>TRBD1|.|TRBV7-7|TRBJ2-5
CASSSGQGERETQYF
TGTGCCAGCAGCTCGGGACAGGGGGAGAGGGAGACCCAGTACTTC
>.|.|TRBV9|TRBJ1-2
CASSVRMTATRYTF
TGTGCCAGCAGCGTTAGGATGACAGCAACTCGCTACACCTTC
>.|.|TRBV30|TRBJ2-7
CAWSVRAGPREQYF
TGTGCCTGGAGTGTACGGGCAGGGCCCCGGGAGCAGTACTTC
>.|.|TRBV10-3|TRBJ1-5
CAIMRGMDQPQHF
TGTGCCATCATGAGGGGTATGGATCAGCCCCAGCATTTT
>.|.|TRBV5-1|TRBJ1-2
CASSLAGGLYGYTF
TGCGCCAGCAGCTTGGCCGGGGGGCTCTATGGCTACACCTTC
>.|.|TRBV6-1|TRBJ2-7
CASSEAGSDYEQYF
TGTGCCAGCAGTGAAGCAGGGTCGGACTACGAGCAGTACTTC
>TRBD1|.|TRBV11-3|TRBJ1-1
CASAQGVAMNTEAFF
TGTGCCAGCGCCCAGGGGGTGGCAATGAACACTGAAGCTTTCTTT
>.|.|TRBV4-2|TRBJ2-6
CASSQDQGTGANVLTF
TGTGCCAGCAGCCAAGATCAGGGAACTGGGGCCAACGTCCTGACTTTC
>.|medium-sized|TRBV6-5|TRBJ1-5
CASRDSRNSNQPQHF
TGTGCCAGCAGGGACAGCCGAAATAGCAATCAGCCCCAGCATTTT
>TRBD1|once|TRBV7-2|TRBJ1-1
CASSFQAGTGGGAFF
TGTGCCAGCAGCTTCCAAGCCGGGACAGGCGGCGGAGCTTTCTTT
>.|.|TRBV5-1|TRBJ2-4
CASSLAVSNGDIQYF
TGCGCCAGCAGCTTGGCCGTTAGTAATGGAGACATTCAGTACTTC